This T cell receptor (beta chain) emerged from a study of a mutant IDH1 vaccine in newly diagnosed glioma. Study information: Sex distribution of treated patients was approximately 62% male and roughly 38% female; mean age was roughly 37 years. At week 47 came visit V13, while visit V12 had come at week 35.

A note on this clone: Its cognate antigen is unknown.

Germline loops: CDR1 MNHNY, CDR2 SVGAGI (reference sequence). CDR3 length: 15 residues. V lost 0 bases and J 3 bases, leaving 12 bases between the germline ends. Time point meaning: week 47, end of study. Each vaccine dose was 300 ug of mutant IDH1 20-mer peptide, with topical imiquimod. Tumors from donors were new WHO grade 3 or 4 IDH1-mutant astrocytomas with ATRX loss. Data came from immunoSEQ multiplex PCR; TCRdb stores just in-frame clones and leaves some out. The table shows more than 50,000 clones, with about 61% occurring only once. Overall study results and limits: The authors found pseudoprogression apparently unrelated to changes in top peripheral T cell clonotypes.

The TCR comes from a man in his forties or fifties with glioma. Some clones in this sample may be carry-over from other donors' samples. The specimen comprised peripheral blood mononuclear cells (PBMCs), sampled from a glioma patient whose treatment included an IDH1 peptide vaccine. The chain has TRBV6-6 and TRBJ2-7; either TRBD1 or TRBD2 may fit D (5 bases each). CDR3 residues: CASSYSRQGVYEQYF. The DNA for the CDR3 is TGTGCCAGCAGTTACTCGAGGCAGGGAGTCTACGAGCAGTACTTC.